The source of this T cell receptor beta chain is a study of relationships among human T cell subsets. This clonotype has a single count. Semiquantitative ARM-PCR amplified T cell receptor alpha and beta CDR3 regions from mRNA. In ARM-PCR, communal superprimers followed tagged nested gene-specific primers for exponential amplification. First-round products served as template after exonuclease removal of nested primers. TCRdb reprocessed the multiplex PCR reads via MiXCR and lists one record per CDR3 protein. The sample has some 5,400 distinct CDR3 sequences, roughly three fifths seen once. Germline V CDR1 and CDR2: SGHAT, FQNNGV. The germline V and J ends were trimmed by 1 base and 3 bases, with 10 bases remaining between them. CDR3 size: 14 residues. Anti-CD4 multisort beads removed cells negatively, then anti-CD8 beads positively selected CD8+ T cells.

The TCR sequence derives from a man in his forties or fifties in good health. Sample: CD8+ T cells sorted from blood. V gene TRBV11-2 combines with J gene TRBJ2-7; the D is unclear. CDR3: CASSLVAGIYEQYF. In nucleotides, the CDR3 is TGTGCCAGCAGCTTAGTGGCAGGAATCTACGAGCAGTACTTC.